Below, 15 T cell receptor beta chains from the same sample are listed, as sequenced in a study of PD-1 blockade in classical Hodgkin lymphoma. Time point defined: newly diagnosed, previously untreated cHL patient sample. CD4+ T cells were purified from thawed PBMCs by negative selection. Libraries were prepared by immunoSEQ multiplex PCR; TCRdb keeps only in-frame clonotypes and omits some of them. The table records approximately 35,000 clones, around 89% of them present only once. The sequenced material came from CD4+ T cells from blood. Receptor source: a human donor with classical Hodgkin lymphoma.

The chain combines TRBV10-3 with TRBJ2-5, with TRBD1 matching over 7 bases. V gave up 10 bases and J gave up 2 bases; unmatched junction bases: 7. CDR3 size: 13 residues. CDR1 and CDR2 from the germline V gene are ENHRY and SYGVKD. The CDR3 region has the DNA TGTGCCAGCTCCGGGACAGATCAAGAGACCCAGTACTTC. Translation: CASSGTDQETQYF.

The chain is built from TRBV21-1 and TRBJ1-1. TRBV21-1 is a known pseudogene. The length of the CDR3 is 17 residues. In nucleotides, the CDR3 is TGTGCCAGCAGCAAAAATCGTGGCGGAGAAGAGAACACTGAAGCTTTCTTT. Translation: CASSKNRGGEENTEAFF.

This clone has more than one count but fewer than ten. The V call is TRBV25-1, the J call TRBJ1-2; 7 bases match TRBD1. This CDR3 is built from 14 residues. CDR1 is MGHDK, CDR2 SYGVNS, per germline. Losses at the gene ends were 7 bases for V and 3 bases for J; bases not matched to a gene: 8. Here the CDR3 DNA reads TGTGCCAGCAATAGACAGGGTTTGGACTATGGCTACACCTTC. Translated, it gives CASNRQGLDYGYTF.

This clone turned up a few times. This rearrangement joins TRBV30 to TRBJ1-1, with no clear D. This CDR3 has 13 amino acids. Deletions cut 0 bases from V and 1 base from J, with 6 bases between. Germline CDR1 GTSNPN, CDR2 SVGIG (reference sequence). CDR3 DNA: TGTGCCTGGAGTGTCTGGGGGAACACTGAAGCTTTCTTT. Its protein product is CAWSVWGNTEAFF. Looking up the rest from reference TRBV30 and TRBJ1-1 gives the full variable domain: SQTIHQWPATLVQPVGSPLSLECTVEGTSNPNLYWYRQAAGRGLQLLFYSVGIGQISSEVPQNLSASRPQDRQFILSSKKLLLSDSGFYLCAWSVWGNTEAFFGQGTRLTVV.

The CDR3 region is CASSQEMGSPIQYF. For the CDR3, the DNA is TGCGCCAGCAGCCAAGAAATGGGATCTCCCATTCAGTACTTC. The rearrangement links TRBV4-1 to TRBJ2-4; the D is unclear. CDR1 and CDR2 (germline): MGHRA, YSYEKL. This CDR3 spans 14 amino acids. V was trimmed by 0 bases and J by 9 bases, leaving 12 bases between them.

Only a few counts were recorded for this clone. V and J are TRBV2 and TRBJ1-3; weak D call: TRBD1 (5 bases). The CDR3 loop spans 13 amino acids. Germline CDR1 and CDR2: SNHLY and FYNNEI. With 10 bases removed from V and 5 bases from J, the gap between germline ends came to 15 bases. The CDR3 DNA sequence: TGTGCCACCGCTGGGACCGGAAGAAACACCATATATTTT. Translation: CATAGTGRNTIYF.

This clone was observed a few times. The chain joins TRBV9 to TRBJ1-1; possibly TRBD1 for D (6 bases). This CDR3 spans 14 amino acids. V lost 5 bases and J lost 1, with 12 bases in between. The V gene's germline CDR1 is SGDLS and CDR2 YYNGEE. CDR3 residues: CASRPGQRNTEAFF. In nucleotides, the CDR3 is TGTGCCAGCAGACCCGGACAGAGGAACACTGAAGCTTTCTTT.

This clone came up once. V usage is TRBV30 and J usage is TRBJ2-3, with a tentative D call TRBD1 (5 bases). Germline loops: CDR1 GTSNPN, CDR2 SVGIG (reference sequence). This CDR3 has 15 residues. The V end was cut by 2 bases, the J end by 1 base, with 13 bases between. The CDR3 here is CAWSQGLGRTDTQYF. The CDR3, as DNA: TGTGCCTGGAGTCAGGGTCTGGGTCGCACAGATACGCAGTATTTT.

The V gene is TRBV15, the J gene TRBJ2-5, with 7 nucleotides matching TRBD1. CDR1 LNHNV and CDR2 YYDKDF come from the germline V gene (reference sequence). The CDR3 covers 16 residues. The ends lost 2 bases at V and 0 bases at J; junction bases unmatched: 6. In nucleotides, the CDR3 is TGTGCCACCAGCAGATCAGACAGGGTGTACCAAGAGACCCAGTACTTC. Translating gives CATSRSDRVYQETQYF.

J is TRBJ2-3 and V is TRBV6-6, with D uncertain. The CDR3 covers 11 residues. V was clipped by 7 bases and J by 6 bases, with 8 bases between them. CDR1 and CDR2 (germline): MNHNY, SVGAGI (reference sequence). The DNA of the CDR3 is TGTGCCAGCAAATACGGGGATACGCAGTATTTT. This translates into CASKYGDTQYF.

The chain uses TRBV2 and TRBJ2-2; the D gene is possibly TRBD2 (5 bases). This CDR3 is 15 amino acids long. V lost 6 bases and J 5 bases, leaving 16 bases between the germline ends. CDR1 is SNHLY, CDR2 FYNNEI, per germline. The CDR3 nucleotides read TGTGCCAGCAGGGGGTCAACCCGGGATACCGGGGAGCTGTTTTTT. This codes for CASRGSTRDTGELFF.

This clone came up once. This chain joins TRBV5-1 and TRBJ1-2; 7 bases agree with TRBD1. CDR1 SGHRS and CDR2 YFSETQ come from the germline V gene. CDR3 size: 13 residues. Losses at the gene ends were 4 bases for V and 4 bases for J; bases not matched to a gene: 4. CDR3 nucleotide sequence: TGCGCCAGCAGCGTACAGGGGTTCTATGGCTACACCTTC. This sequence encodes CASSVQGFYGYTF.

CDR3 amino acids: CASSKGDADTQYF. The CDR3 nucleotides are TGTGCCAGCAGCAAGGGGGATGCAGATACGCAGTATTTT. The chain has TRBV9 and TRBJ2-3; D might be TRBD1 (6 bases). CDR3 length: 13 amino acids. Trimming took 4 bases from V and 4 from J, leaving 10 bases between them. Germline V gives CDR1 SGDLS, CDR2 YYNGEE.

The rearrangement links TRBV19 to TRBJ1-2, with 11 bases aligning to TRBD1. The CDR3 contains 16 residues. Germline V CDR1 and CDR2: LNHDA, SQIVND (reference sequence). V dropped 3 bases and J dropped 3; count of bases not matched to a gene: 6. CDR3 region: CASSITRTGGHYGYTF. In DNA, the CDR3 is TGTGCCAGTAGTATCACGAGGACAGGGGGCCACTATGGCTACACCTTC. The entire variable domain, with the rest obtained from reference TRBV19 and TRBJ1-2, is as follows: DGGITQSPKYLFRKEGQNVTLSCEQNLNHDAMYWYRQDPGQGLRLIYYSQIVNDFQKGDIAEGYSVSREKKESFPLTVTSAQKNPTAFYLCASSITRTGGHYGYTFGSGTRLTVV.

The table lists this clone with a count of one. V usage is TRBV4-1 and J usage is TRBJ1-1; D not certain. CDR3 size: 17 residues. Trimming removed 1 base from V and 4 bases from J, with 19 bases in between. The germline V gene has CDR1 MGHRA and CDR2 YSYEKL. The CDR3 region is CASSQVMHGPLSTEAFF. CDR3 bases: TGCGCCAGCAGCCAAGTGATGCATGGGCCTTTGAGCACTGAAGCTTTCTTT.